A single count supports the clone carrying this T cell receptor beta chain. Sequenced by immunoSEQ multiplex PCR; TCRdb stores in-frame clones only, minus some. The repertoire holds under 130,000 clones, with nearly 85% as singletons. Per germline, CDR1 SGDLS and CDR2 YYNGEE. CDR3 length: 15 amino acids. The V end lost 3 bases, the J end lost 2 bases, and 14 bases lay between the germline ends. This sample was taken from a study of blood T cell repertoires in COVID-19. The V and J genes are TRBV9 and TRBJ1-1; maybe TRBD1 (6 bases). This clonotype was obtained from a human donor in a cohort sampled during active or convalescent COVID-19. The sample comprised peripheral blood. The CDR3 sequence: CASSALQGLNTEAFF. The CDR3 nucleotides are TGTGCCAGCAGCGCACTACAGGGCCTCAACACTGAAGCTTTCTTT.